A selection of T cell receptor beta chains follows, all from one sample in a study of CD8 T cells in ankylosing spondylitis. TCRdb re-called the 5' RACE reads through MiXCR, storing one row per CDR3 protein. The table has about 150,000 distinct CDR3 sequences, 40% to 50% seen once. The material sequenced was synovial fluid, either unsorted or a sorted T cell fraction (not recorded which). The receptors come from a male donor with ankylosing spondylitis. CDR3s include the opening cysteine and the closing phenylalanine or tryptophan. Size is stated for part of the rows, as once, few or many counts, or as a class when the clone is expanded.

CDR3: CASVTGGGVYEQYF
size: .
V: TRBV28
J: TRBJ2-7

CDR3: CASSLRGGPSGSGNTIYF
size: .
V: TRBV4-2
J: TRBJ1-3

CDR3: CSAQDFWTDDWDYGYTF
size: few
V: TRBV20-1
J: TRBJ1-2

CDR3: CASRGTVGPGELFF
size: few
V: TRBV12-3/TRBV12-4
J: TRBJ2-2

CDR3: CASSEEERDPWADTQYF
size: .
V: TRBV2
J: TRBJ2-3

CDR3: CASSLGRRDSYEQYF
size: .
V: TRBV13
J: TRBJ2-7

CDR3: CASSGHRTEAFF
size: .
V: TRBV9
J: TRBJ1-1

CDR3: CASSLGAGSSGNTIYF
size: .
V: TRBV13
J: TRBJ1-3

CDR3: CASRTVTDTQYF
size: .
V: TRBV28
J: TRBJ2-3

CDR3: CASRQCSGEETQYF
size: .
V: TRBV7-9
J: TRBJ2-5

CDR3: CASIQRNTGELFF
size: few
V: TRBV6-1
J: TRBJ2-2

CDR3: CASSLRDGQETQYF
size: .
V: TRBV12-3/TRBV12-4
J: TRBJ2-5

CDR3: CASSYPPTRTDTQYF
size: .
V: TRBV6-2/TRBV6-3
J: TRBJ2-3

CDR3: CASSPRGRENTEAFF
size: .
V: TRBV7-9
J: TRBJ1-1

CDR3: CASSLPIRPGEEGTGELFF
size: few
V: TRBV14
J: TRBJ2-2